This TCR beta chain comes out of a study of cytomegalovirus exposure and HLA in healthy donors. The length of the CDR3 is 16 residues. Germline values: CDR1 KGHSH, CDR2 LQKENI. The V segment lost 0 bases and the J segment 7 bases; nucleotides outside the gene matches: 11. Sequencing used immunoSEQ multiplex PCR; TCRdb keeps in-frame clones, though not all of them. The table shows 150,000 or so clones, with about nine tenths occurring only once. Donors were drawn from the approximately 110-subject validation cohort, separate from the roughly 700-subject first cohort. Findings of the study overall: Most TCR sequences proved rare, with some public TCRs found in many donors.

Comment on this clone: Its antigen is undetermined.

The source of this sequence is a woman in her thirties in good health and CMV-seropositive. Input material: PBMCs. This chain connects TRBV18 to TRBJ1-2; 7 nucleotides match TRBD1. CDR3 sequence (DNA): TGTGCCAGCTCACCACCGAACAGGGGTTGGGAAAGTGGCTACACCTTC. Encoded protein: CASSPPNRGWESGYTF.